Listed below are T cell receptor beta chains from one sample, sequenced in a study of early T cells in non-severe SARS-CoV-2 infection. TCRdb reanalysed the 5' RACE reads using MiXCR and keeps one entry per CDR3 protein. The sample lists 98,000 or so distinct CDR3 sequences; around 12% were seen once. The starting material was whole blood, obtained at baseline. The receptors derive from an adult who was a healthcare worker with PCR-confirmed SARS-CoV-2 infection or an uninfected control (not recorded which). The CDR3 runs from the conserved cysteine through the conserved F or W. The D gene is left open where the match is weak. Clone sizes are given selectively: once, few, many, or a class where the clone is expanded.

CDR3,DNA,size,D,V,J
CASSRGGREGQETQYF,TGTGCCAGCAGCCGAGGGGGACGCGAGGGCCAAGAGACCCAGTACTTC,NA,NA,TRBV11-1,TRBJ2-5
CASSLGSTLPNQPQHF,TGTGCCAGCAGTTTAGGGTCGACCCTCCCAAATCAGCCCCAGCATTTT,many,NA,TRBV12-3/TRBV12-4,TRBJ1-5
CASSTGTTGNTIYF,TGTGCCAGCAGCACCGGGACAACTGGAAACACCATATATTTT,few,NA,TRBV6-1,TRBJ1-3
CAISVGLNYGYTF,TGTGCCATATCGGTGGGACTTAACTATGGCTACACCTTC,NA,NA,TRBV10-3,TRBJ1-2
CSVVREIAEAFF,TGCAGCGTTGTAAGGGAGATTGCTGAAGCTTTCTTT,few,NA,TRBV29-1,TRBJ1-1
CASSASNSHYEQYF,TGTGCCAGCAGTGCGAGCAACAGCCACTACGAGCAGTACTTC,few,NA,TRBV2,TRBJ2-7
CASSRNIIQGRSYNEQFF,TGTGCCAGCAGCCGTAACATCATACAGGGTCGCTCCTACAATGAGCAGTTCTTC,few,NA,TRBV12-3/TRBV12-4,TRBJ2-1
CASSRLGRGAGYEQFF,TGTGCCAGCAGCCGACTTGGGAGGGGTGCGGGCTATGAGCAGTTCTTC,NA,TRBD2,TRBV3-1,TRBJ2-1
CASSYRLAGYSEQFF,TGTGCCAGTAGTTACCGGCTAGCGGGATATAGTGAGCAGTTCTTC,many,TRBD2,TRBV19,TRBJ2-1
CASSRQLAPRTYYNEQFF,TGTGCCAGCAGCCGCCAACTAGCCCCCCGTACTTATTACAATGAGCAGTTCTTC,NA,NA,TRBV11-3,TRBJ2-1
CAISGTDSYEQYF,TGTGCCATCAGTGGGACGGACAGCTACGAGCAGTACTTC,few,NA,TRBV10-3,TRBJ2-7
CAWSVVGGLLTQYF,TGTGCCTGGAGTGTCGTAGGAGGGCTCCTTACGCAGTATTTT,many,NA,TRBV30,TRBJ2-3
CASSSPDRNLNIQYF,TGTGCCAGCAGTTCCCCGGACAGGAATTTAAACATTCAGTACTTC,few,TRBD1,TRBV12-3/TRBV12-4,TRBJ2-4
CASSQDLNEQFF,TGTGCCAGCAGCCAAGATTTGAATGAGCAGTTCTTC,NA,NA,TRBV3-1,TRBJ2-1
CASSLTSSVYEQYF,TGTGCCAGCAGCCTTACCTCTTCGGTATACGAGCAGTACTTC,many,NA,TRBV11-1,TRBJ2-7
CASSLADPTYEQYF,TGTGCCAGCAGCTTAGCAGACCCTACCTACGAGCAGTACTTC,NA,NA,TRBV7-9,TRBJ2-7
CASSETSGSGEKLFF,TGTGCCAGCAGTGAAACTAGCGGGTCAGGTGAAAAACTGTTTTTT,NA,NA,TRBV25-1,TRBJ1-4
CARSLNSGPPYNEQFF,TGTGCCAGAAGTTTGAATAGCGGGCCCCCCTACAATGAGCAGTTCTTC,NA,TRBD2,TRBV5-3,TRBJ2-1
CASSASGRNYNEQFF,TGTGCCAGCAGCGCTAGCGGGAGGAACTACAATGAGCAGTTCTTC,few,TRBD2,TRBV9,TRBJ2-1
CSATKMSPNTEAFF,TGCAGTGCTACCAAAATGTCACCGAACACTGAAGCTTTCTTT,few,NA,TRBV20-1,TRBJ1-1
CASSKLAGPIHEQFF,TGTGCCAGCAGCAAACTAGCGGGACCTATCCATGAGCAGTTCTTC,many,TRBD2,TRBV9,TRBJ2-1
CAGQGGDTQYF,TGTGCCGGCCAGGGGGGAGATACGCAGTATTTT,NA,NA,TRBV7-9,TRBJ2-3
CSVTGRQGSAGELFF,TGCAGCGTGACAGGACGACAGGGTTCGGCCGGGGAGCTGTTTTTT,NA,TRBD1,TRBV29-1,TRBJ2-2
CASRRPLLGEQYF,TGCGCCAGCAGGCGCCCTCTCTTGGGGGAGCAGTACTTC,NA,NA,TRBV10-2,TRBJ2-7
CASTHGVNGDYGYTF,TGTGCCAGCACGCACGGGGTCAATGGAGACTATGGCTACACCTTC,NA,NA,TRBV7-8,TRBJ1-2
CASSLNGQGFYNEQFF,TGCGCCAGCAGCTTGAACGGACAGGGGTTCTACAATGAGCAGTTCTTC,NA,TRBD1,TRBV5-1,TRBJ2-1
CASSFLNRGEKLFF,TGTGCCAGCAGTTTCCTTAACAGGGGAGAAAAACTGTTTTTT,many,TRBD1,TRBV27,TRBJ1-4
CASSTTDSHGADTQYF,TGTGCCAGCAGCACAACGGACTCCCACGGGGCAGATACGCAGTATTTT,few,NA,TRBV4-2,TRBJ2-3
CACRAGGGYTF,TGTGCCTGCCGAGCAGGTGGTGGCTACACCTTC,NA,NA,TRBV30,TRBJ1-2
CSARDPIGPSYEQYF,TGCAGTGCTAGAGATCCGATCGGGCCCTCCTACGAGCAGTACTTC,once,NA,TRBV20-1,TRBJ2-7
CASSFGATNEKLFF,TGCGCCAGCAGCTTCGGGGCAACTAATGAAAAACTGTTTTTT,NA,NA,TRBV5-1,TRBJ1-4
CASSLGTSSYNEQFF,TGTGCCAGCAGTTTGGGCACCAGCTCCTACAATGAGCAGTTCTTC,NA,NA,TRBV28,TRBJ2-1
CSARDYRGGNQPQHF,TGCAGTGCTAGAGATTACAGGGGTGGCAATCAGCCCCAGCATTTT,NA,TRBD1,TRBV20-1,TRBJ1-5